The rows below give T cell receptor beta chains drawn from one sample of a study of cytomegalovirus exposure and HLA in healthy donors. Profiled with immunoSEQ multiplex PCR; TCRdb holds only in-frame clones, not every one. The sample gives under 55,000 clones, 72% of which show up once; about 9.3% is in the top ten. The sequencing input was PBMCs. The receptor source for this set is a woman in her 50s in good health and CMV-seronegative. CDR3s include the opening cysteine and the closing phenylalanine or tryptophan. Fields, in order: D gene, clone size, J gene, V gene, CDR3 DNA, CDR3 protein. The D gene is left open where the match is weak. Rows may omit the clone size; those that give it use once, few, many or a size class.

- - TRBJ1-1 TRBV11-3 TGTGCCAGCAGCTTAGGAGGTGGAGGCAACTCTGAAGCTTTCTTT CASSLGGGGNSEAFF
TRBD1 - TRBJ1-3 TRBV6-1 TGTGCCAGCAAACGGGGGACAGGGGAAGGAAACACCATATATTTT CASKRGTGEGNTIYF
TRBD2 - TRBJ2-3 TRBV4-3 TGCGCCAGCAGCCAAGAGCGGGGGGGGGTGGATACGCAGTATTTT CASSQERGGVDTQYF
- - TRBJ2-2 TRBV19 TGTGCCAGTAGCCAGACAGACACCGGGGAGCTGTTTTTT CASSQTDTGELFF
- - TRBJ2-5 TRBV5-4 TGTGCCAGCAGCTTAAGGACAGCCGCGCCGGAGACCCAGTACTTC CASSLRTAAPETQYF
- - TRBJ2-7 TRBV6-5 TGTGCCAGCAGGGGACCTAACAGGGCCTACGAGCAGTACTTC CASRGPNRAYEQYF
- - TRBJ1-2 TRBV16 TGTGCCAGCAGCCAATTCGGAGAAGGAGGCTACACCTTC CASSQFGEGGYTF
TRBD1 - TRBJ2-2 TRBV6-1 TGTGCCAGCAGTCCGGGACAGGGGGGCGGGGAGCTGTTTTTT CASSPGQGGGELFF
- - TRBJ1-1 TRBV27 TGTGCCAGCAGTCCTTTCCTCCGGTTTCTGAACACTGAAGCTTTCTTT CASSPFLRFLNTEAFF
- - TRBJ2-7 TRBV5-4 TGTGCCAGCAGCTTGGCCGCAGGGTCCTACGAGCAGTACTTC CASSLAAGSYEQYF
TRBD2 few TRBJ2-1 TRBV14 TGTGCCAGCAGCCGACTAGGGGGGACTAGCCTCTACAATGAGCAGTTCTTC CASSRLGGTSLYNEQFF
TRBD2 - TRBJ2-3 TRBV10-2 TGCGCCAGCAGCACTAGCGGGGGATGGAGCGGTACGCAGTATTTT CASSTSGGWSGTQYF
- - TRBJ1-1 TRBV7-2 TGTGCCAGCAGCTTGTCCGGGGGGAACACTGAAGCTTTCTTT CASSLSGGNTEAFF
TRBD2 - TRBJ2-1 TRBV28 TGTGCCAGCAGTCCCACGACTAGCGGGGGGGCCTTCTCCTACAATGAGCAGTTCTTC CASSPTTSGGAFSYNEQFF
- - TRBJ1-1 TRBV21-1 TGTGCCAGCAGCAGACAGGGGGCGCCTGAAGCTTTCTTT CASSRQGAPEAFF
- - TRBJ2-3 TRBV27 TGTGCCAGCAGTTTGGGTGGGAGGTCAGATACGCAGTATTTT CASSLGGRSDTQYF
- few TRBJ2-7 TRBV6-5 TGTGCCAGCAGTTACTCGGCCTTCTCCTACGAGCAGTACTTC CASSYSAFSYEQYF
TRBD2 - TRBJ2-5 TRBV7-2 TGTGCCAGCGGAACTAGCGGGGGTAGTGGTGAGACCCAGTACTTC CASGTSGGSGETQYF
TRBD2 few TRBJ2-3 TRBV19 TGTGCCAGTAGTCCGACTAGCGGATCAGATACGCAGTATTTT CASSPTSGSDTQYF
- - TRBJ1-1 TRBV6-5 TGTGCCAGCAGTTACTCAGGTAGCGGGGGCCTTGAAGCTTTCTTT CASSYSGSGGLEAFF
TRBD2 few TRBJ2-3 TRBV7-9 TGTGCCAGCGTAGCGGGGGGAGATACGCAGTATTTT CASVAGGDTQYF
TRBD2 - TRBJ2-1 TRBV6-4 TGTGCCAGCAGTGCGTCTAGCGGGATGGGGGACAATGAGCAGTTCTTC CASSASSGMGDNEQFF
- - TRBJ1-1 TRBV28 TGTGCCAGCAGTTTGTGGTCAGATGTGAACACTGAAGCTTTCTTT CASSLWSDVNTEAFF
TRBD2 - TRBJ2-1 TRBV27 TGTGCCAGCAGTTCCCCGGGACTAGCGGAATCCTACAATGAGCAGTTCTTC CASSSPGLAESYNEQFF
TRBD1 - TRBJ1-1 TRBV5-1 TGCGCCAGCAGCCCGGGACAGGAGGGGACTGAAGCTTTCTTT CASSPGQEGTEAFF
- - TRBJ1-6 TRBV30 TGTGCCTGGACTCAGGGCAGGGCAAATTCACCCCTCCACTTT CAWTQGRANSPLHF
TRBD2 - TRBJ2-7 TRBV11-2 TGTGCCAGCAGCGGGGGGGTATCACCCTACGAGCAGTACTTC CASSGGVSPYEQYF
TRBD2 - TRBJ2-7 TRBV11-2 TGTGCCAGCAGCTTGGGACTAGCGGGAGTCCCCTCCCCTTACGAGCAGTACTTC CASSLGLAGVPSPYEQYF
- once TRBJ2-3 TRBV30 TGTGCCTGTCGGGACTCAAGCACAGATACGCAGTATTTT CACRDSSTDTQYF
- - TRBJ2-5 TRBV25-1 TGTGCCAGTTCCGACCCGGGCCAAGAGACCCAGTACTTC CASSDPGQETQYF
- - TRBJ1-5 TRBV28 TGTGCCAGCAGACCTTCGGACAGTAGCAATCAGCCCCAGCATTTT CASRPSDSSNQPQHF
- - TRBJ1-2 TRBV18 TGTGCCAGCGCGACTCGGGACACGGCTGGCTACACCTTC CASATRDTAGYTF
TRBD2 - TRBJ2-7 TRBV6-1 TGTGCCAGCTTTGCTCCACTAGCGGGGGCCTACGAGCAGTACTTC CASFAPLAGAYEQYF
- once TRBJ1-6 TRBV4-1 TGCGCCAGCAGCCAAGAGGGGGGGCATAATTCACCCCTCCACTTT CASSQEGGHNSPLHF
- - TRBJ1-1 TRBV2 TGTGCCAGCAGGGAGGGGATCGACACTGCCACTGAAGCTTTCTTT CASREGIDTATEAFF
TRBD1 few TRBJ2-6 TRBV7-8 TGTGCCAGCAGCTTAGAGGGACAGGGATCTGGGGCCAACGTCCTGACTTTC CASSLEGQGSGANVLTF
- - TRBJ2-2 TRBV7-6 TGTGCCAGCAGCTTCCCACTGGGGCAGACGAACACCGGGGAGCTGTTTTTT CASSFPLGQTNTGELFF
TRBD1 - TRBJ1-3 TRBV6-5 TGTGCCAGCAGTGTGGACAGGGTCGGAAACACCATATATTTT CASSVDRVGNTIYF
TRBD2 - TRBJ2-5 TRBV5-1 TGCGCCAGCAGCGCGGGGCTAGCGGACCTCCAAGAGACCCAGTACTTC CASSAGLADLQETQYF
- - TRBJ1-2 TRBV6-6 TGTGCCAGCAGTTACTCGAACGGGTATGGCTACACCTTC CASSYSNGYGYTF
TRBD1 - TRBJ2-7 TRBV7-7 TGTGCTAGCAGCCCGGGGACAGGGTACGAGCAGTACTTC CASSPGTGYEQYF
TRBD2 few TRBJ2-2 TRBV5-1 TGCGCCAGCAGCTTGGCGGAGCGGGGCCCTACCGGGGAGCTGTTTTTT CASSLAERGPTGELFF
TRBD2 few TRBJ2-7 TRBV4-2 TGTGCCAGCAGCCAAGACCCACTAGCGGGAGGGCCGAGGGAGCAGTACTTC CASSQDPLAGGPREQYF
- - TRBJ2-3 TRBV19 TGTGCCAGTAGTATCCTTTCGGGTTCTAGTACGGATACGCAGTATTTT CASSILSGSSTDTQYF
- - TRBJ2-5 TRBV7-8 TGTGCCAGTACAGAGGGCCTTCAACTGAAAGAGACCCAGTACTTC CASTEGLQLKETQYF
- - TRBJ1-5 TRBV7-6 TGTGCCAGCAGCTTAGAACAGGGAAATCAGCCCCAGCATTTT CASSLEQGNQPQHF
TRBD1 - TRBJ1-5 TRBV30 TGTGCCTGGACCCGCGGGACAGCTAGCAATCAGCCCCAGCATTTT CAWTRGTASNQPQHF
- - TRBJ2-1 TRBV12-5 TGTGCTAGTGGCTATAGTGAGGCTGAGCAGTTCTTC CASGYSEAEQFF
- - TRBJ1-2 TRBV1 TGCACCAGCAGCCAAGACGAGGAAAGGGGTGGCTACACCTTC CTSSQDEERGGYTF
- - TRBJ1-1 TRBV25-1 TGTGCCAGCAGCCTAACGTCTACTGAAGCTTTCTTT CASSLTSTEAFF
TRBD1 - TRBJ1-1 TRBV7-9 TGTGCCAGCAGCCCGATTACCGGGACAGGGAACACTGAAGCTTTCTTT CASSPITGTGNTEAFF
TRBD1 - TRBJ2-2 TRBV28 TGTGCCAGCAGTTTGGGGACAGTCAACACCGGGGAGCTGTTTTTT CASSLGTVNTGELFF
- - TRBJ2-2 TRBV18 TGTGCCAGCTCCCCAATCCGGGCCCAGGGGACCGGGGAGCTGTTTTTT CASSPIRAQGTGELFF
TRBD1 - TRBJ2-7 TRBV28 TGTGCCAGCAGCTCCTTTGTTCGGGACAGGGGGTACGAGCAGTACTTC CASSSFVRDRGYEQYF